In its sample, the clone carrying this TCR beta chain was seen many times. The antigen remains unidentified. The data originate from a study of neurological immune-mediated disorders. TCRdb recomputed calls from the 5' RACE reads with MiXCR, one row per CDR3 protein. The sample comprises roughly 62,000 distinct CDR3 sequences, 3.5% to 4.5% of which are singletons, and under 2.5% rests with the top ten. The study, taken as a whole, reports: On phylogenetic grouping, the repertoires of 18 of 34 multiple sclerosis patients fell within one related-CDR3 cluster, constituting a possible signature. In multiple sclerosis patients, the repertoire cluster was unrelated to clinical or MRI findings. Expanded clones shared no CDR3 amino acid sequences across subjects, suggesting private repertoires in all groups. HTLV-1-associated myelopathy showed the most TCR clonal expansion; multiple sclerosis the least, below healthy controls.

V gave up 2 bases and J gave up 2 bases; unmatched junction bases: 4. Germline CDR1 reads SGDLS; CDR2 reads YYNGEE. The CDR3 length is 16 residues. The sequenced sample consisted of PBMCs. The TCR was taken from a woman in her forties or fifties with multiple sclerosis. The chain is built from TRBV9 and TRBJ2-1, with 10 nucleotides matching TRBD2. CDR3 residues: CASSVRTSGPYNEQFF. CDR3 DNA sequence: TGTGCCAGCAGCGTCAGGACTAGCGGTCCCTACAATGAGCAGTTCTTC.